The rows below give T cell receptor beta chains drawn from one sample of a study of human T cells and chemical hapten exposure. MiXCR, run by TCRdb on the RACE reads, gives a single entry per CDR3 protein. This table has some 400,000 distinct CDR3 sequences, roughly 5% appearing once. Here the sequenced sample was whole blood, taken in connection with sensitization to the hapten diphenylcyclopropenone (DPC). Receptors were obtained from a woman aged 50 to 60 with alopecia areata. Some clones in this sample may be carry-over from other donors' samples. The CDR3 runs from the conserved cysteine through the conserved F or W. The D gene is left open where the match is weak. Only some rows state a clone size, as once, few, many or a class for expanded clones.

>TRBD2|TRBV20-1|few|TRBJ2-7
TGCAGTGCTAGAGGCGGTAGTAGCGGGAGCTCCTACGAGCAGTACTTC
CSARGGSSGSSYEQYF
>-|TRBV7-2|many|TRBJ2-5
TGTGCCAGCAGCTTAGGAGGTGCACAAGAGACCCAGTACTTC
CASSLGGAQETQYF
>-|TRBV9|many|TRBJ1-6
TGTGCCAGCACCGGAGACAGCTCCTATAATTCACCCCTCCACTTT
CASTGDSSYNSPLHF
>-|TRBV6-1|-|TRBJ1-2
TGTGCCACCCTACCCGGGACAACTAACTATGGCTACACCTTC
CATLPGTTNYGYTF
>-|TRBV4-1|few|TRBJ1-2
TGCGCCAGCAGCCAAGAATCCCGCAGGGGTGGCGGCTACACCTTC
CASSQESRRGGGYTF
>-|TRBV28|many|TRBJ2-1
TGTGCCAGCAGAGTCAGGGTACGCGTGCAGGAGCAGTTCTTC
CASRVRVRVQEQFF
>TRBD1|TRBV7-6|-|TRBJ1-4
TGTGCCAGCAGCTTAGCGAACAGGGGCAGTGAAAAACTGTTTTTT
CASSLANRGSEKLFF
>TRBD1|TRBV29-1|many|TRBJ1-5
TGCAGCGTCACCGGGACAGGGGTTGATCAGCCCCAGCATTTT
CSVTGTGVDQPQHF
>TRBD2|TRBV5-1|few|TRBJ2-1
TGCGCCAGCAGCTTGGTGTCGGGACTAGTGTACAATGAGCAGTTCTTC
CASSLVSGLVYNEQFF
>TRBD1|TRBV2|many|TRBJ2-1
TGTGCCAGCAGCCCTAGGACAGGGTACATCAATGAGCAGTTCTTC
CASSPRTGYINEQFF
>-|TRBV11-3|many|TRBJ2-3
TGTGCCAGCAGCCGGGGAGGTTGGGATACGCAGTATTTT
CASSRGGWDTQYF
>-|TRBV6-2/TRBV6-3|many|TRBJ1-1
TGTGCCAGCAGTTACGGGGCAGCTAACACTGAAGCTTTCTTT
CASSYGAANTEAFF
>TRBD2|TRBV7-2|many|TRBJ2-1
TGTGCCAGCAGCTTAGCGCGGGGGGGAGGTGAGCAGTTCTTC
CASSLARGGGEQFF
>-|TRBV27|many|TRBJ1-1
TGTGCCAGCAATTGTGAGGCTCGTCGCGTGAACACTGAAGCTTTCTTT
CASNCEARRVNTEAFF
>-|TRBV20-1|-|TRBJ2-6
TGCAGTGCTAGAGATGGGTTCTCTGGGGCCAACGTCCTGACTTTC
CSARDGFSGANVLTF
>TRBD2|TRBV12-5|many|TRBJ2-5
TGTGCTAGTGGTTTATCCGGGACTAGCGGGTACCAAGAGACCCAGTACTTC
CASGLSGTSGYQETQYF
>-|TRBV11-2|few|TRBJ2-7
TGTGCCAGCAGCTTAGGGCAGGGTTCCAAAGAGCAGTACTTC
CASSLGQGSKEQYF
>-|TRBV5-1|-|TRBJ1-1
TGCGCCAGCAGCTTGGTGCCAGAACTGAACACTGAAGCTTTCTTT
CASSLVPELNTEAFF
>TRBD1|TRBV2|-|TRBJ2-1
TGTGCCAGCAGTGGGGACAGGGGGCTGAATGAGCAGTTCTTC
CASSGDRGLNEQFF
>-|TRBV28|many|TRBJ1-4
TGTGCCAGCAGTGCGGGGACAACTAATGAAAAACTGTTTTTT
CASSAGTTNEKLFF
>-|TRBV28|-|TRBJ1-5
TGTGTCAGCAATACAGGGTACCAGCCCCAGCATTTT
CVSNTGYQPQHF
>-|TRBV20-1|many|TRBJ2-3
TGCAGTGCCCCCCGCCGGGACTCCGCCGGAGATACGCAGTATTTT
CSAPRRDSAGDTQYF
>TRBD2|TRBV9|few|TRBJ2-1
TGTGCCAGCAGCGTAGGACTAGCGGGAGCCTTATACAATGAGCAGTTCTTC
CASSVGLAGALYNEQFF
>-|TRBV20-1|-|TRBJ1-1
TGCAGTGCCAACCGGGGGGCTCTGAACACTGAAGCTTTCTTT
CSANRGALNTEAFF
>-|TRBV18|few|TRBJ1-4
TGTGCCAGCTCACCAAGGGACCCCTCGGCAGAAAAACTGTTTTTT
CASSPRDPSAEKLFF
>TRBD1|TRBV6-2/TRBV6-3|many|TRBJ1-4
TGTGCCAGCGCTTTCCGACCGACAGGGGTGATGGCTAATGAAAAACTGTTTTTT
CASAFRPTGVMANEKLFF
>-|TRBV6-2/TRBV6-3|many|TRBJ1-5
TGTGCCAGCAGTAGCCGCAGGGATGCGGTTCAGCCCCAGCATTTT
CASSSRRDAVQPQHF
>-|TRBV27|many|TRBJ1-6
TGTGCCAGCGGTCTAGGGTTTCATTCACCCCTCCACTTT
CASGLGFHSPLHF
>TRBD1|TRBV27|-|TRBJ1-4
TGTGCCAGCAGCCGGACAGGGAGGGTTGAAACTAATGAAAAACTGTTTTTT
CASSRTGRVETNEKLFF
>-|TRBV5-1|few|TRBJ1-2
TGCGCCAGCAGCTTGGGCTCCCAGGGTAACTATGGCTACACCTTC
CASSLGSQGNYGYTF
>TRBD2|TRBV10-1|-|TRBJ2-7
TGCGCCAGCAGCGAGGGACTAGGAGAGCAGTACTTC
CASSEGLGEQYF
>TRBD2|TRBV28|many|TRBJ2-3
TGTGCCAGCAGCATGGGACTAGCGGGAGCAGATACGCAGTATTTT
CASSMGLAGADTQYF
>-|TRBV7-2|many|TRBJ2-4
TGTGCCAGCAGCCTCGACATGACACTAGCCAAAAACATTCAGTACTTC
CASSLDMTLAKNIQYF
>TRBD2|TRBV5-1|many|TRBJ2-3
TGCGCCAGCAGCTTCGAAGCGGGGGGTCCCGGGGATACGCAGTATTTT
CASSFEAGGPGDTQYF